Listed here is a single T cell receptor beta chain. TCRdb passed the 5' RACE reads through MiXCR, listing each CDR3 protein once. The sample contains under 250,000 distinct CDR3 sequences, roughly 13% of which appear only once. This sample is part of a study of identical twins. V was cut by 3 bases and J by 5 bases, with 20 bases left in between. In germline, CDR1 is MDHEN, CDR2 SYDVKM. The CDR3 has 17 amino acids. The sample was also linked to a second study, of yellow fever vaccine responses in identical twins.

This TCR was recovered from a young woman in good health. The gene calls are TRBV28 and TRBJ1-5, with D tentatively TRBD1 (5 bases). Sequenced material: memory (CD45RO+) T cells sorted from blood. CDR3 DNA sequence: TGTGCCAGCAGTTTCCAGGGACCTCCCGGGAGGTATCAGCCCCAGCATTTT. Protein product: CASSFQGPPGRYQPQHF.